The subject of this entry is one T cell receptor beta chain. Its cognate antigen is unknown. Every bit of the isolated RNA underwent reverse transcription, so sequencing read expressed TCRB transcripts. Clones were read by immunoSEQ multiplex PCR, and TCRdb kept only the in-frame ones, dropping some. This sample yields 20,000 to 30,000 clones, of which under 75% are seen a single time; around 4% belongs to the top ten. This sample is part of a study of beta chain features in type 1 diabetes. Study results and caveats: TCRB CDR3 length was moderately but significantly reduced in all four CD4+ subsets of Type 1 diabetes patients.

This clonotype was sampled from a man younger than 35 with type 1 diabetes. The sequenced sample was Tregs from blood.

The CDR3 is CASSLVAGASGNTIYF. DNA of the CDR3: TGTGCCAGCAGCTTAGTAGCGGGGGCTTCGGGAAACACCATATATTTT. V and J are TRBV13 and TRBJ1-3; D is possibly TRBD1 (6 bases). CDR1 PRHDT and CDR2 FYEKMQ come from the germline V gene (reference sequence). The CDR3 is 16 amino acids. Trimming left V 1 base short and J 4 bases short, with 14 bases between.